This TCR beta chain was profiled in a study of T-cell reconstitution after alpha-beta-depleted transplantation in children. In its sample, this clonotype was seen many times. Using unique molecular identifiers, the investigators prepared the TCRbeta library. TCRdb reprocessed the PCR reads via MiXCR and lists one record per CDR3 protein. Among approximately 400,000 distinct CDR3 sequences listed, under 13% were seen once. The germline V and J ends were trimmed by 5 bases and 4 bases, with 12 bases remaining between them. CDR3 length: 14 residues. The germline gives CDR1 SGHTA, CDR2 FQGNSA. The receptor's source is a human donor who donated a stem cell graft to a child with acute myeloid leukemia. Sequences were derived from PBMCs from the stem cell graft donor, sampled from the stem cell graft. The rearrangement links TRBV7-2 to TRBJ1-5; D is unclear. This CDR3 reads CASSLAGWNQPQHF. The CDR3 DNA reads TGTGCCAGCAGCCTGGCGGGCTGGAATCAGCCCCAGCATTTT. Supplemented by reference TRBV7-2 and TRBJ1-5, the full variable domain reads GAGVSQSPSNKVTEKGKDVELRCDPISGHTALYWYRQSLGQGLEFLIYFQGNSAPDKSGLPSDRFSAERTGGSVSTLTIQRTQQEDSAVYLCASSLAGWNQPQHFGDGTRLSIL.